The 28 T cell receptor beta chains given below trace back to one sample, sequenced in a study of long-term antiretroviral therapy in people with HIV. Run at survey level, the immunoSEQ assay was version v3.0. Measured with immunoSEQ multiplex PCR; TCRdb has only the in-frame clones, and not every one. The data show tens of thousands of clones, with 87% seen just once and over 0.8% held by the top ten. The starting material was unsorted PBMCs, obtained 2 years after starting antiretroviral therapy. The source is a man between 50 and 59 years old with HIV.

V and J are TRBV11-2 and TRBJ2-7, with TRBD2 identical over 9 bases. CDR1 is SGHAT and CDR2 is FQNNGV in the germline V gene. The CDR3 has 17 residues. Losses at the gene ends were 5 bases for V and 1 base for J; bases not matched to a gene: 12. DNA of the CDR3: TGTGCCAGCAGCCGACTTAGCCGACTAGCGGTATCCTACGAGCAGTACTTC. It codes for CASSRLSRLAVSYEQYF.

The chain links TRBV7-9 to TRBJ2-7; 9 bases map to TRBD1. CDR1 and CDR2 from the germline V gene are SEHNR and FQNEAQ (reference sequence). The CDR3 covers 15 residues. Trimming at V came to 1 base and at J to 7 bases, leaving 8 bases not matched to a gene. The CDR3 here is CASSLETGGGLEQYF. In DNA, the CDR3 is TGTGCCAGCAGCTTAGAGACAGGGGGGGGTTTGGAGCAGTACTTC.

This sequence joins TRBV19 and TRBJ2-1; the D is unclear. V gave up 6 bases and J gave up 0 bases, with 15 bases separating them. The germline V gene has CDR1 LNHDA and CDR2 SQIVND (reference sequence). The CDR3 contains 16 residues. The CDR3: CASRRPDSYSYNEQFF. In nucleotides, the CDR3 is TGTGCCAGTAGAAGGCCAGACTCATACTCCTACAATGAGCAGTTCTTC.

The genes are TRBV7-9 and TRBJ1-3; TRBD1 matches at 11 bases. The CDR3 is 19 residues long. J gave up 0 bases and V 5 bases, and 12 bases lay outside the gene matches. Per germline, CDR1 SEHNR and CDR2 FQNEAQ (reference sequence). The CDR3 DNA reads TGTGCCAGCAGCGCAGACCGGGACAGGGGGTTCTTCTCTGGAAACACCATATATTTT. Translating gives CASSADRDRGFFSGNTIYF.

In its sample, this clone was seen once. CDR3 region: CAWKFTGVGKLFF. CDR3 DNA: TGTGCCTGGAAGTTTACAGGGGTTGGAAAACTGTTTTTT. V usage is TRBV30 and J usage is TRBJ1-4; 7 nucleotides align to TRBD1. CDR1 and CDR2 (germline): GTSNPN, SVGIG (reference sequence). The CDR3 is 13 amino acids. The J segment lost 10 bases and the V segment lost 4 bases, leaving 9 bases of the junction unmatched.

This clone was observed a single time. This chain joins TRBV7-2 and TRBJ2-7; the D gene is possibly TRBD1 (5 bases). The CDR3 contains 16 residues. Germline V CDR1 and CDR2: SGHTA, FQGNSA. Trimming pared 2 bases from V and 1 base from J, leaving 15 bases between. The chain's CDR3 is CASSLKWGQRSYEQYF. The CDR3 DNA is TGTGCCAGCAGCTTAAAATGGGGCCAGAGATCCTACGAGCAGTACTTC.

The chain combines TRBV29-1 with TRBJ2-3; 14 nucleotides agree with TRBD2. Germline V gene sequence: CDR1 SQVTM, CDR2 ANQGSEA. The CDR3 extends over 14 amino acids. The V segment lost 8 bases and the J segment 4 bases; nucleotides outside the gene matches: 5. CDR3 DNA: TGCAGCCTTGGACTAGCGGGAGGTTCAGATACGCAGTATTTT. Protein: CSLGLAGGSDTQYF.

This clone was found once. V and J are TRBV5-1 and TRBJ2-7, with D possibly matching TRBD2 (6 bases). The V end was cut by 4 bases, the J end by 7 bases, with 15 bases between. CDR1 is SGHRS and CDR2 is YFSETQ in the germline V gene. This CDR3 comprises 13 residues. The CDR3 sequence is CASSRDSRREQYF. The CDR3 DNA is TGCGCCAGCAGCCGGGACTCTAGGAGGGAGCAGTACTTC. Together with reference TRBV5-1 and TRBJ2-7, the CDR3 gives the full variable domain: KAGVTQTPRYLIKTRGQQVTLSCSPISGHRSVSWYQQTPGQGLQFLFEYFSETQRNKGNFPGRFSGRQFSNSRSEMNVSTLELGDSALYLCASSRDSRREQYFGPGTRLTVT.

The chain links TRBV11-2 to TRBJ1-5, with 12 bases aligning to TRBD1. J gave up 1 base and V 5 bases, and 9 bases lay outside the gene matches. Germline loops: CDR1 SGHAT, CDR2 FQNNGV. This CDR3 is built from 18 residues. As DNA, the CDR3 is TGTGCCAGCAGCCAGACCGGGACAGGGGGCTTGAGCAATCAGCCCCAGCATTTT. It translates to CASSQTGTGGLSNQPQHF. The full variable domain, rest sourced from reference TRBV11-2 and TRBJ1-5, is EAGVAQSPRYKIIEKRQSVAFWCNPISGHATLYWYQQILGQGPKLLIQFQNNGVVDDSQLPKDRFSAERLKGVDSTLKIQPAKLEDSAVYLCASSQTGTGGLSNQPQHFGDGTRLSIL.

The V call is TRBV7-9, the J call TRBJ1-5; TRBD1 might be the D (6 bases). Germline CDR1 is SEHNR and CDR2 is FQNEAQ (reference sequence). CDR3 length: 13 residues. Trimming removed 5 bases at V and 6 bases at J, with 11 bases between. CDR3 in amino acids: CASSQGWGQPQHF. DNA for the CDR3: TGTGCCAGCAGCCAGGGGTGGGGTCAGCCCCAGCATTTT. Together with reference TRBV7-9 and TRBJ1-5, the CDR3 gives the full variable domain: DTGVSQNPRHKITKRGQNVTFRCDPISEHNRLYWYRQTLGQGPEFLTYFQNEAQLEKSRLLSDRFSAERPKGSFSTLEIQRTEQGDSAMYLCASSQGWGQPQHFGDGTRLSIL.

V gene TRBV7-2 combines with J gene TRBJ1-4, with 8 bases matching TRBD1. CDR1 is SGHTA and CDR2 is FQGNSA in the germline V gene. There are 14 residues in the CDR3. V was pared by 3 bases and J by 4 bases, with 1 base of the junction left unmatched. CDR3 coding DNA: TGTGCCAGCAGCTTGGGACAGGTTAATGAAAAACTGTTTTTT. It encodes CASSLGQVNEKLFF.

The chain carries TRBV7-3 and TRBJ2-1; 9 bases are a match to TRBD2. CDR1 is SGHTA and CDR2 is FQGTGA in the germline V gene. V lost 2 bases to trimming and J lost 8 bases; unmatched junction nucleotides: 13. This CDR3 has 17 residues. Written as DNA, the CDR3 is TGTGCCAGCAGCTTAGTCGGGCGGGGGGGCCCTGGGCATGAGCAGTTCTTC. It specifies CASSLVGRGGPGHEQFF.

V usage is TRBV10-3 and J usage is TRBJ2-7, with D perhaps matching TRBD2 (6 bases). CDR3 length equals 13 residues. CDR1 ENHRY and CDR2 SYGVKD come from the germline V gene. Trimming took off 5 bases at V and 3 bases at J, with 11 bases between the two ends. The CDR3 loop is CAISRDGSYEQYF. The CDR3 DNA reads as TGTGCCATCAGTCGAGACGGGAGCTACGAGCAGTACTTC.

Note on this clone: The junction does not match germline at one end; this may be a read error. The J gene is TRBJ1-1, the V gene TRBV7-7; no clear D gene. The CDR3 totals 13 residues. Germline assignment: CDR1 SSHAT and CDR2 FNYEAQ (reference sequence). For the CDR3, the DNA is TGTGCTAGCAGCTTCGGATTGAACACTGAAGCTTTCTTT. Protein: CASSFGLNTEAFF.

The genes are TRBV27 and TRBJ2-7, with 11 bases identical to TRBD2. In germline, CDR1 is MNHEY, CDR2 SMNVEV (reference sequence). The CDR3 sequence is 15 residues long. V lost 5 bases, J lost 4 bases, and 7 bases stayed unmatched. The CDR3 coding sequence is TGTGCCAGCAGTCCACAACTAGCGGGAGTGTACGAGCAGTACTTC. Its protein product is CASSPQLAGVYEQYF.

The rearrangement uses TRBV10-1 and TRBJ2-7, with D perhaps TRBD1 (6 bases). Per germline, CDR1 WNHNN and CDR2 SYGVQD (reference sequence). The CDR3 extends over 14 amino acids. Trimming cost V 5 bases and J 2 bases, with 13 bases left between them. The CDR3 DNA follows: TGCGCCAGCAGTCCGCCGAGACAGGCCTACGAGCAGTACTTC. It specifies CASSPPRQAYEQYF.

This chain uses TRBV28 with TRBJ1-2; 9 positions match TRBD1. CDR1 MDHEN and CDR2 SYDVKM come from the germline V gene. Losses at the gene ends were 3 bases for V and 7 bases for J; bases not matched to a gene: 9. The CDR3 length is 15 residues. The CDR3 region is CASSLALGDRAGYTF. DNA of the CDR3: TGTGCCAGCAGTTTGGCACTAGGGGACAGGGCTGGCTACACCTTC.

This rearrangement joins TRBV19 to TRBJ2-7, with 8 bases lining up with TRBD2. The CDR3 length is 15 residues. The junction had 11 bases not matched to a gene; V was cut back by 7 bases and J by 3 bases. In germline, CDR1 is LNHDA, CDR2 SQIVND (reference sequence). CDR3 nucleotide sequence: TGTGCCAGTACCCTACAATCGGGGGGGAACTACGAGCAGTACTTC. Translated: CASTLQSGGNYEQYF.

The chain recombines TRBV14 with TRBJ2-1; D is uncertain. This CDR3 region has 12 residues. V lost 4 bases to trimming and J lost 4 bases, with 5 bases between them. Germline CDR1 is SGHDN and CDR2 is FVKESK. The CDR3 DNA follows: TGTGCCAGCAGCCTCCCGTACAATGAGCAGTTCTTC. Translation: CASSLPYNEQFF.

The chain links TRBV9 to TRBJ2-2; 8 bases line up with TRBD1. This CDR3 is built from 16 residues. In germline, CDR1 is SGDLS, CDR2 YYNGEE. The V and J ends lost 3 bases and 5 bases, in that order; junction bases with no gene match: 9. The CDR3 here is CASSADRGPWTGELFF. The CDR3 bases are TGTGCCAGCAGCGCCGACAGGGGCCCGTGGACCGGGGAGCTGTTTTTT. Looking up the rest from reference TRBV9 and TRBJ2-2 gives the full variable domain: DSGVTQTPKHLITATGQRVTLRCSPRSGDLSVYWYQQSLDQGLQFLIQYYNGEERAKGNILERFSAQQFPDLHSELNLSSLELGDSALYFCASSADRGPWTGELFFGEGSRLTVL.

The chain couples TRBV6-1 to TRBJ1-5; D remains unclear. Germline V gene lookup returns CDR1 MNHNS and CDR2 SASEGT. V lost 6 bases to trimming and J lost 0 bases, with 9 bases between them. The CDR3 has 14 residues. CDR3 in amino acids: CASRASYSNQPQHF. The CDR3 nucleotides are TGTGCCAGCAGGGCAAGCTATAGCAATCAGCCCCAGCATTTT.

The rearrangement uses TRBV7-9 and TRBJ1-3; D is perhaps TRBD1 (5 bases). This CDR3 comprises 14 residues. CDR1 is SEHNR and CDR2 is FQNEAQ in the germline V gene (reference sequence). Trimming cost V 4 bases and J 4 bases, with 11 bases left between them. CDR3 bases: TGTGCCAGCAGCTCTCAGGGTTACGGAAACACCATATATTTT. Its translation: CASSSQGYGNTIYF.

This chain joins TRBV25-1 and TRBJ1-1; D may be TRBD1 (5 bases). The CDR3 contains 14 residues. Trimming removed 6 bases from V and 0 bases from J, with 11 bases in between. Germline assignment: CDR1 MGHDK and CDR2 SYGVNS. Written as DNA, the CDR3 is TGTGCCAGCAGCCTAGGGACGGTGAACACTGAAGCTTTCTTT. This gives the protein CASSLGTVNTEAFF.

The chain combines TRBV19 with TRBJ1-3; unclear D gene. The CDR3 loop spans 13 amino acids. The V and J ends lost 3 bases and 4 bases respectively, with 7 bases between them. Looked up from germline, CDR1 is LNHDA and CDR2 is SQIVND (reference sequence). The CDR3 nucleotides read TGTGCCAGTAGTATCCAAAAAGGAAACACCATATATTTT. Residues: CASSIQKGNTIYF.

In this sample, this clone turned up a few times. CDR3 amino acids: CASGLVNGYTF. The CDR3 DNA reads TGTGCTAGTGGTTTGGTAAATGGCTACACCTTC. This chain connects TRBV12-5 to TRBJ1-2; D call uncertain. Between the trimmed V and J ends, which lost 0 bases and 6 bases, there was a span of 2 bases. CDR3 size: 11 residues. Germline CDR1 and CDR2: LGHNT and FRNRAP. The full variable domain, its missing parts supplied by reference TRBV12-5 and TRBJ1-2, is DARVTQTPRHKVTEMGQEVTMRCQPILGHNTVFWYRQTMMQGLELLAYFRNRAPLDDSGMPKDRFSAEMPDATLATLKIQPSEPRDSAVYFCASGLVNGYTFGSGTRLTVV.

The J gene is TRBJ1-2, the V gene TRBV6-6; D unclear. Trimming took 6 bases from V and 5 from J, leaving 16 bases between them. The CDR3 totals 14 residues. Germline values: CDR1 MNHNY, CDR2 SVGAGI (reference sequence). The CDR3 spells CASSSWTGGYGYTF. The CDR3 DNA sequence: TGTGCCAGCAGCTCGTGGACGGGTGGATATGGCTACACCTTC.

The genes are TRBV28 and TRBJ1-2; 8 bases are shared with TRBD1. In germline, CDR1 is MDHEN, CDR2 SYDVKM. This CDR3 spans 12 amino acids. V gave up 4 bases and J gave up 8 bases; unmatched junction bases: 3. This CDR3 is CASSSSGGGYTF. The CDR3 DNA is TGTGCCAGCAGTTCGTCAGGGGGCGGCTACACCTTC.

This clone was detected a few times. The chain is built from TRBV7-9 and TRBJ1-1; tentatively, D is TRBD1 (5 bases). Germline V CDR1 and CDR2: SEHNR, FQNEAQ (reference sequence). V gave up 3 bases and J gave up 6 bases, with 14 bases separating them. The length of the CDR3 is 14 residues. CDR3 loop: CASSLPGAGAEAFF. The DNA of the CDR3 is TGTGCCAGCAGCTTGCCGGGAGCGGGGGCTGAAGCTTTCTTT. The full variable domain, its missing parts supplied by reference TRBV7-9 and TRBJ1-1, is DTGVSQNPRHKITKRGQNVTFRCDPISEHNRLYWYRQTLGQGPEFLTYFQNEAQLEKSRLLSDRFSAERPKGSFSTLEIQRTEQGDSAMYLCASSLPGAGAEAFFGQGTRLTVV.